Listed here are 25 T cell receptor beta chains from one sample, sequenced in a study of a mutant IDH1 vaccine in newly diagnosed glioma. The repertoire was sequenced with immunoSEQ multiplex PCR; TCRdb's copy has only in-frame clones and lacks some. This repertoire shows about 50,000 clones, roughly 84% found once; its top ten account for 3.5% to 5.5%. Time point given: week 47, end of study. Vaccination comprised doses that each held 300 ug of mutant IDH1 20-mer peptide, plus topical imiquimod. Antigens of these TCRs are unknown. This specimen was PBMCs, taken from a glioma patient whose treatment included an IDH1 peptide vaccine. Source of these receptors: a woman younger than 45 with glioma. Some clones in this sample may be carry-over from other donors' samples.

The chain employs TRBV6-5 and TRBJ1-2; D unresolved. The V and J ends lost 0 bases and 4 bases respectively, with 9 bases between them. The CDR3 covers 14 residues. CDR1 is MNHEY and CDR2 is SVGAGI in the germline V gene. CDR3 in amino acids: CASSYSEESYGYTF. As DNA, the CDR3 is TGTGCCAGCAGTTACTCGGAGGAGAGCTATGGCTACACCTTC.

The genes are TRBV2 and TRBJ1-2, with no clear D. The germline V gene has CDR1 SNHLY and CDR2 FYNNEI. The CDR3 is 10 residues long. Trimming removed 6 bases from V and 3 bases from J, with 2 bases in between. CDR3 DNA: TGTGCCAGCAGGGACTATGGCTACACCTTC. Its protein is CASRDYGYTF.

The chain combines TRBV19 with TRBJ1-5; no reliable D call. Germline V gene lookup returns CDR1 LNHDA and CDR2 SQIVND (reference sequence). The CDR3 runs to 15 residues. Trimming stripped 6 bases from V and 0 bases from J, with 12 bases between. Written as DNA, the CDR3 is TGTGCCAGTAGCCCGGGCAGCTCTAGCAATCAGCCCCAGCATTTT. Residues: CASSPGSSSNQPQHF.

The chain employs TRBV7-6 and TRBJ1-5; D remains ambiguous. The CDR3 has 17 residues. V lost 6 bases and J lost 0, with 18 bases in between. Germline assignment: CDR1 SGHVS and CDR2 FNYEAQ. This chain's CDR3 is CASSPRMVPLSNQPQHF. Written as DNA, the CDR3 is TGTGCCAGCAGTCCTAGGATGGTTCCTCTTAGCAATCAGCCCCAGCATTTT.

The V and J genes are TRBV6-5 and TRBJ2-2; weak D call: TRBD1 (6 bases). Germline V CDR1 and CDR2: MNHEY, SVGAGI. V was shortened by 3 bases and J by 4 bases, with 9 bases between the two germline ends. The CDR3 runs to 14 residues. CDR3 nucleotides: TGTGCCAGCAGTTATCAAGGGGGCACCGGGGAGCTGTTTTTT. It codes for CASSYQGGTGELFF.

The gene calls are TRBV28 and TRBJ2-3, with unresolved D. Germline V gene lookup returns CDR1 MDHEN and CDR2 SYDVKM. This CDR3 is built from 15 residues. V was cut by 2 bases and J by 0 bases, with 9 bases left in between. This CDR3 is CASSLKRVSTDTQYF. The CDR3 coding sequence is TGTGCCAGCAGTTTAAAGCGAGTTAGCACAGATACGCAGTATTTT.

This chain joins TRBV10-3 and TRBJ1-1; a possible D gene is TRBD1 (5 bases). Germline V gene data show CDR1 as ENHRY and CDR2 as SYGVKD. Trimming removed 3 bases from V and 1 base from J, with 9 bases in between. The CDR3 runs to 14 residues. The CDR3 loop reads CAISDDSSNTEAFF. DNA for the CDR3: TGTGCCATCAGTGACGACAGTTCGAACACTGAAGCTTTCTTT.

This clone appeared a few times. CDR3 sequence reads: CASSLGRGLSEAFF. The CDR3 DNA reads as TGTGCCAGCAGCTTGGGCAGGGGCCTTAGTGAAGCTTTCTTT. V gene TRBV5-4 combines with J gene TRBJ1-1; possible D gene TRBD1, 6 bases. V was clipped by 0 bases and J by 7 bases, with 13 bases between them. CDR1 and CDR2 from the germline V gene are SGHNT and YYREEE (reference sequence). The length of the CDR3 is 14 residues.

This clone showed up just a few times. Different DNA sequences within this sample yield the same CDR3. The genes are TRBV18 and TRBJ2-5; D remains ambiguous. Germline CDR1 and CDR2: KGHSH and LQKENI. The CDR3 runs 11 residues. Trimming cost V 1 base and J 3 bases, with 0 bases left between them. The DNA for the CDR3 is TGTGCCAGCTCACCACAAGAGACCCAGTACTTC. It codes for CASSPQETQYF.

This clone was counted a few times. This chain uses TRBV7-9 with TRBJ1-1; D is ambiguous. V lost 2 bases to trimming and J lost 3 bases, with 4 bases between them. This CDR3 comprises 12 residues. Germline CDR1 SEHNR, CDR2 FQNEAQ (reference sequence). This CDR3 is CASSLLDTEAFF. The CDR3 DNA is TGTGCCAGCAGCTTACTCGACACTGAAGCTTTCTTT.

This clone was found a few times. This rearrangement joins TRBV4-2 to TRBJ1-1; D call uncertain. V gave up 6 bases and J gave up 1 base, with 12 bases separating them. The germline V gene encodes CDR1 LGHNA and CDR2 YNFKEQ. The CDR3 sequence is 14 residues long. The CDR3 here is CASREGSANTEAFF. The CDR3 bases are TGTGCCAGCAGAGAAGGGTCAGCGAACACTGAAGCTTTCTTT.

J is TRBJ2-7 and V is TRBV13; 7 bases line up with TRBD2. V trimming: 3 bases; J trimming: 3 bases; junction bases outside the gene matches: 5. The CDR3 has 14 amino acids. Germline values: CDR1 PRHDT, CDR2 FYEKMQ (reference sequence). Here the CDR3 reads CASSLGGSLYEQYF. CDR3 coding DNA: TGTGCCAGCAGCTTGGGGGGGTCCCTCTACGAGCAGTACTTC.

The chain links TRBV5-5 to TRBJ2-5; D not resolved. Germline values: CDR1 SGHKS, CDR2 YYEKEE (reference sequence). This CDR3 region has 15 residues. Trimming stripped 1 base from V and 0 bases from J, with 10 bases between. CDR3 nucleotide sequence: TGTGCCAGCAGCTTGTCTAACCAGTACCAAGAGACCCAGTACTTC. Its translation is CASSLSNQYQETQYF. Combining the CDR3 with reference TRBV5-5 and TRBJ2-5 gives the whole variable domain DAGVTQSPTHLIKTRGQQVTLRCSPISGHKSVSWYQQVLGQGPQFIFQYYEKEERGRGNFPDRFSARQFPNYSSELNVNALLLGDSALYLCASSLSNQYQETQYFGPGTRLLVL.

The rearrangement joins TRBV12-5 to TRBJ2-1; D not resolved. From germline, CDR1 is LGHNT and CDR2 FRNRAP. This CDR3 comprises 12 residues. Deletions cut 3 bases from V and 8 bases from J, with 8 bases between. The CDR3 spells CASGFGVDEQFF. CDR3 DNA sequence: TGTGCTAGTGGTTTTGGCGTAGATGAGCAGTTCTTC.

The rearrangement joins TRBV28 to TRBJ2-7; maybe TRBD2 (5 bases). Germline CDR1 and CDR2: MDHEN and SYDVKM. This CDR3 is built from 13 residues. Between the trimmed V and J ends, which lost 7 bases and 1 base, there was a span of 11 bases. CDR3 DNA: TGTGCCAGCACCTTGGAGGATTCCTACGAGCAGTACTTC. Its protein product is CASTLEDSYEQYF.

J is TRBJ1-5 and V is TRBV30, with 9 nucleotides matching TRBD1. From germline, CDR1 is GTSNPN and CDR2 SVGIG (reference sequence). V was pared by 6 bases and J by 5 bases, with 5 bases of the junction left unmatched. This CDR3 has 13 residues. CDR3 sequence (DNA): TGTGCCTGTACGGGACAGGGAGATCAGCCCCAGCATTTT. Translated, it gives CACTGQGDQPQHF.

CDR3 region: CASSLGTSGLYEQYF. DNA of the CDR3: TGTGCCAGCAGCCTAGGGACTAGCGGTCTCTACGAGCAGTACTTC. V and J are TRBV5-6 and TRBJ2-7, with 11 bases that match TRBD2. CDR3 length equals 15 residues. CDR1 is SGHDT, CDR2 YYEEEE, per germline. V was clipped by 4 bases and J by 3 bases; unmatched bases: 6.

This chain uses TRBV28 with TRBJ2-7; no reliable D call. CDR3 size: 12 residues. Looked up from germline, CDR1 is MDHEN and CDR2 is SYDVKM. The V gene lost 8 bases and the J gene lost 2 bases, with 10 bases spanning the gap. The CDR3 protein is CASGVSTYEQYF. In nucleotides, the CDR3 is TGTGCCAGCGGTGTCAGTACCTACGAGCAGTACTTC.

The genes are TRBV30 and TRBJ2-1; TRBD1 agrees at 9 bases. Germline assignment: CDR1 GTSNPN and CDR2 SVGIG (reference sequence). There are 14 residues in the CDR3. V was pared by 5 bases and J by 0 bases, with 2 bases of the junction left unmatched. CDR3 in DNA: TGTGCCTGGGGGACAGGGAGCTCCTACAATGAGCAGTTCTTC. This codes for CAWGTGSSYNEQFF.

This clone was seen more than once but under ten times. This sequence joins TRBV19 and TRBJ2-1, with TRBD1 identical over 10 bases. V was pared by 0 bases and J by 5 bases, with 4 bases of the junction left unmatched. This CDR3 spans 16 amino acids. Germline loops: CDR1 LNHDA, CDR2 SQIVND (reference sequence). This CDR3 reads CASSIEGQGSDNEQFF. The DNA of the CDR3 is TGTGCCAGTAGTATAGAGGGACAGGGGTCCGACAATGAGCAGTTCTTC.

This clone was counted a few times. The V gene is TRBV20-1, the J gene TRBJ1-1; 8 bases align to TRBD1. The CDR3 extends over 10 amino acids. Germline CDR1 reads DFQATT; CDR2 reads SNEGSKA (reference sequence). Losses at the gene ends were 6 bases for V and 13 bases for J; bases not matched to a gene: 7. The CDR3 reads CSARGPVSFF. As DNA, the CDR3 is TGCAGTGCCAGGGGGCCAGTCAGTTTCTTT.

This clone was picked up one time. The chain combines TRBV11-2 with TRBJ1-4; 8 nucleotides align to TRBD1. The V and J ends lost 7 bases and 9 bases, in that order; junction bases with no gene match: 10. CDR3 length: 14 amino acids. From germline, CDR1 is SGHAT and CDR2 FQNNGV. The chain's CDR3 is CASTSDRGIQKLFF. CDR3 DNA sequence: TGTGCCAGCACCTCAGACAGGGGTATCCAAAAACTGTTTTTT. The full variable domain, its missing parts supplied by reference TRBV11-2 and TRBJ1-4, is EAGVAQSPRYKIIEKRQSVAFWCNPISGHATLYWYQQILGQGPKLLIQFQNNGVVDDSQLPKDRFSAERLKGVDSTLKIQPAKLEDSAVYLCASTSDRGIQKLFFGSGTQLSVL.

The chain links TRBV5-4 to TRBJ2-7; 11 bases map to TRBD1. The germline V gene encodes CDR1 SGHNT and CDR2 YYREEE (reference sequence). This CDR3 spans 15 amino acids. J lost 2 bases, V lost 4 bases, and 5 bases had no gene match. Here the CDR3 reads CASSRGQGGTYEQYF. CDR3 sequence (DNA): TGTGCCAGCAGCAGGGGACAGGGGGGAACCTACGAGCAGTACTTC.

The chain joins TRBV10-3 to TRBJ1-1; maybe TRBD1 (6 bases). Germline CDR1 reads ENHRY; CDR2 reads SYGVKD. V lost 4 bases, J lost 8 bases, and 14 bases lay in between. This CDR3 comprises 13 residues. In DNA form, the CDR3 reads TGTGCCATCAGTGGCGACAGGAGCTACGAAGCTTTCTTT. Its translation: CAISGDRSYEAFF.

This clone was detected once. The chain employs TRBV7-6 and TRBJ2-5; a possible D gene is TRBD2 (7 bases). The germline V and J ends were trimmed by 1 base and 7 bases, with 16 bases remaining between them. CDR3 size: 15 residues. Germline assignment: CDR1 SGHVS and CDR2 FNYEAQ. In nucleotides, the CDR3 is TGTGCCAGCAGCTTAGGGGCGGGGGTACAGGGGACCCAGTACTTC. It specifies CASSLGAGVQGTQYF.